This T cell receptor (beta chain) was captured by sequencing in a study of beta chain features in type 1 diabetes. Study outcomes and limitations: TCRB CDR3s from Type 1 diabetes patients were moderately but significantly shorter in all four CD4+ subsets.

With regard to this clone: Antigen specificity is unknown.

A CD45RO/CCR7/CD25/CD127/CD95/CD27 panel sorted naive, central memory, regulatory and stem cell-like memory CD4+ cells. The isolated RNA, all of it, was reverse transcribed, so expressed TCRB transcripts were what got sequenced. Clones were read by immunoSEQ multiplex PCR, and TCRdb kept only the in-frame ones, dropping some. Of around 360,000 clones in the sample, over 9.5% were seen once. Germline values: CDR1 SGHTA, CDR2 FQGNSA. CDR3 length: 15 amino acids. Losses at the gene ends were 5 bases for V and 5 bases for J; bases not matched to a gene: 9. Sequenced sample: naive CD4+ T cells from blood. The source of this sequence is a woman under 30 with type 1 diabetes. The chain carries TRBV7-2 and TRBJ2-5, with 9 bases lining up with TRBD2. The CDR3 is CASSPGAGGVETQYF. Written as DNA, the CDR3 is TGTGCCAGCAGCCCCGGGGCGGGGGGGGTGGAGACCCAGTACTTC.